This T cell receptor beta chain stems from a study of T cell clonality in common variable immunodeficiency. Study findings and constraints: CVID subjects had higher TCRbeta clonality than healthy controls, most marked in about a third. Shared TCRbeta clones were fewer between CVID subjects than controls. Common variable immunodeficiency TCR beta sequences reportedly had fewer deletions and N-nucleotide insertions.

Of note for this clone: No antigen is known for it. The read ends 3 residues before the CDR3 terminus; that terminus is restored from the germline J gene.

Per the germline V gene, CDR1 is KGHSH and CDR2 is LQKENI. Trimming left V 3 bases short and J 5 bases short, with 10 bases between. The CDR3 extends over 13 amino acids. Clones were read by immunoSEQ multiplex PCR, and TCRdb kept only the in-frame ones, dropping some. There are under 60,000 clones in the sample, none observed a single time. The gene calls are TRBV18 and TRBJ1-1; possibly TRBD1 for D (5 bases). The receptor comes from a person aged 18 to 75 in good health. The source material was peripheral blood mononuclear cells. CDR3 DNA (partial): TGTGCCAGCTCACCGCTGGGGGGGACTGAA. Protein product: CASSPLGGTE. In full, the CDR3 reads CASSPLGGTEAFF.